Following are 9 T cell receptor beta chains from one sample sequenced in a study of beta chain features in type 1 diabetes (dated 2018 in TCRdb). Libraries were constructed by the immunoSEQ multiplex PCR assay. All of the isolated RNA was reverse transcribed with the High Capacity cDNA Reverse Transcription Kit, so expressed TCRB transcripts were sequenced. TCRdb obtained this table from immuneACCESS and retained in-frame rearrangements with V and J assigned. These tables miss some clones; where compared with another copy, unresolved V genes account for less than half of the shortfall, and the remainder is unexplained. For this sample there are hundreds of thousands of clones; over 10% appear just once. The ten top clones hold 0.017% of the sample. The sequenced material came from naive CD4+ T cells from blood. The sample's cell subset or site label is to be understood as: true naive CD4+ T cells. These receptors were collected from a man between 18 and 35 years old in good health.

The gene calls are TRBV9 and TRBJ1-5; 10 bases are shared with TRBD1. Germline lookup yields CDR1 SGDLS and CDR2 YYNGEE. The CDR3 spans 15 residues. V lost 3 bases and J lost 5; bases outside the gene matches: 5. The CDR3: CASSDTGTGDQPQHF. In DNA, the CDR3 is TGTGCCAGCAGCGACACGGGGACAGGGGATCAGCCCCAGCATTTT.

This chain connects TRBV15 to TRBJ1-4, with 7 bases lining up with TRBD1. Germline CDR1 LNHNV, CDR2 YYDKDF (reference sequence). The CDR3 totals 15 residues. The V segment lost 5 bases and the J segment 7 bases; nucleotides outside the gene matches: 10. The CDR3 is CATSHGDREREKLFF. CDR3 coding DNA: TGTGCCACCAGCCACGGCGACAGGGAACGTGAAAAACTGTTTTTT.

The V gene is TRBV15, the J gene TRBJ2-5, with D possibly TRBD2 on 7 matching bases. Germline V gene sequence: CDR1 LNHNV, CDR2 YYDKDF (reference sequence). CDR3 length equals 15 residues. The germline V and J ends were trimmed by 1 base and 3 bases, with 12 bases remaining between them. CDR3 DNA sequence: TGTGCCACCAGCAGAGCGCAGGGGAGGGAAGAGACCCAGTACTTC. Translation gives CATSRAQGREETQYF.

The chain is built from TRBV5-1 and TRBJ2-1; TRBD2 aligns across 9 bases. This CDR3 region has 15 residues. In germline, CDR1 is SGHRS, CDR2 YFSETQ. The V segment lost 0 bases and the J segment 5 bases; nucleotides outside the gene matches: 3. Here the CDR3 reads CASSLVAGGDNEQFF. The CDR3 region has the DNA TGCGCCAGCAGCTTGGTTGCGGGAGGGGACAATGAGCAGTTCTTC.

This clone showed up just a few times. The chain links TRBV7-9 to TRBJ1-5; TRBD1 matches at 7 bases. CDR3 length equals 14 residues. V was pared by 2 bases and J by 6 bases, with 4 bases of the junction left unmatched. The V gene's germline CDR1 is SEHNR and CDR2 FQNEAQ (reference sequence). In DNA, the CDR3 is TGTGCCAGCAGCTTAAGAGGGGGCGGTCAGCCCCAGCATTTT. Its protein is CASSLRGGGQPQHF.

V and J are TRBV5-1 and TRBJ2-3; TRBD1 is a possible D gene (8 bases). The V and J ends lost 5 bases and 4 bases respectively, with 23 bases between them. CDR1 is SGHRS, CDR2 YFSETQ, per germline. This CDR3 has 17 residues. Here the CDR3 DNA reads TGCGCCAGCAGTAAACCCGGACAGGGAGGGAACGCAGATACGCAGTATTTT. Amino acid sequence: CASSKPGQGGNADTQYF.

This clone has more than one count but fewer than ten. The V gene is TRBV4-1, the J gene TRBJ2-7; 12 bases align to TRBD1. The germline V gene encodes CDR1 MGHRA and CDR2 YSYEKL. The V and J ends lost 8 bases and 4 bases, in that order; junction bases with no gene match: 6. CDR3 size: 14 residues. CDR3 coding DNA: TGCGCCAGCGGTCTGGGACAGGGGGCGTACGAGCAGTACTTC. This encodes CASGLGQGAYEQYF.

The V call is TRBV2, the J call TRBJ1-4; D might be TRBD1 (5 bases). The V end lost 5 bases, the J end lost 8 bases, and 18 bases lay between the germline ends. CDR3 size: 15 residues. In germline, CDR1 is SNHLY, CDR2 FYNNEI. CDR3 DNA sequence: TGTGCCAGCAGTTCGCAGGGTACCGGGGGGGAAAAACTGTTTTTT. Its translation is CASSSQGTGGEKLFF.

This clone turned up a few times. The chain couples TRBV11-2 to TRBJ2-3; weak D call: TRBD2 (5 bases). The V gene lost 5 bases and the J gene lost 6 bases, with 15 bases spanning the gap. The CDR3 runs 14 residues. In germline, CDR1 is SGHAT, CDR2 FQNNGV. DNA for the CDR3: TGTGCCAGCAGCAACAGCTTGAGAGGGGATACGCAGTATTTT. It codes for CASSNSLRGDTQYF.